This T cell receptor (beta chain) was captured in a study of T cells in localized non-small cell lung cancer (dated by TCRdb to the early 2020s). In terms of the full investigation: Comparing tumors with uninvolved tumor-adjacent lungs, the study looked at the T cell repertoires of around 250 patients with early-stage NSCLC. The cohort was made up of roughly 250 treatment-naive NSCLC patients whose localized lung tumors had been resected. The mean age of the NSCLC patients was about 67 years, with 120 to 150 men and about a hundred women. Study-wide conclusions, independent of this receptor: Uninvolved tumor-adjacent lung showed the highest T cell clonality, higher than tumor, which suggests more focused antigenic responses in the adjacent lung. Because the study design was exploratory, TCR variables were selected using unadjusted p-values without false-discovery rate correction. Because multi-region tumor sequencing was not done, intratumor heterogeneity could not be ruled out. A median of approximately 57 of the top 100 tumor clones were detected in paired uninvolved adjacent lung, and some 30 of these tumor clones were also found among the top 100 clones of the paired uninvolved adjacent lung. Longer overall survival was associated with higher blood T cell density, whereas shorter survival was associated with higher adjacent-lung clonality.

In regard to this clone: Its antigen is not yet known. It has no much larger one-base neighbor in the sample; base qualities were not kept. The identical CDR3 is also encoded by other nucleotide sequences in the sample.

The CDR3, cysteine through phenylalanine, is 15 amino acids long. Only the CDR3 region is kept as DNA, spanning 45 bases read in frame from base 1. CDR1 and CDR2 (MGHDK, SYGVNS) derive from the germline V gene. At the junction V is shortened by 4 bases and J by 3 bases, with 16 bases in between. TCR beta CDR3 regions were sequenced from DNA using the immunoSEQ Assay. The study's own analysis went as follows. To compute T cell density, TCR beta template counts were normalized to usable DNA, which was estimated by amplifying housekeeping genes. Richness was estimated with the preseqR package, extrapolating to 400,000 templates for PBMC samples and 120,000 templates for tissue samples. Clonality was defined by subtracting Pielou's evenness from one. Tissue-enriched TCRs were identified by differential abundance testing using productive amino-acid clonotypes, minimum total count 5 and alpha 0.1. The Jaccard Index and the Morisita Overlap Index were used to measure how much the repertoires overlapped between compartments. GLIPH grouped TCR beta CDR3s together with public tetramer-defined viral CDR3s, and a viral motif had to include at least three viral sequences and also show V-gene enrichment. Not all clones reach the TCRdb copy of this immuneACCESS table, which keeps in-frame sequences only. Checked studies attribute under half of the gap to unresolved V genes and leave the rest unexplained. V and J calls and clone size follow that table, whereas D and trimming were derived from the DNA. Recorded for this sample are 10,000 to 15,000 clones; about 86% of them occurred a single time. The top ten clones comprise roughly 63% of the sample.

At diagnosis, peripheral blood, uninvolved tumor-adjacent lung and tumor were collected and stored as a combination of fresh-frozen and FFPE material. For TCR repertoire profiling, blood samples were analyzed as peripheral blood mononuclear cells. The sequence links TRBV25-1 to TRBJ2-7, with no confidently assigned D gene. This sample comprised peripheral blood, obtained before any cancer treatment. This receptor was taken from a male donor older than 55 with stage III lung adenocarcinoma. Read as DNA, the sequence is TGTGCCAGCAGTGCCCCGGACCGACCCAGCTACGAGCAGTACTTC. Translated, this gives CASSAPDRPSYEQYF.